This T cell receptor beta chain derives from a study of read filtering for tumor transcriptome and immune sequencing. This library used 300 to 450 ng RNA and molecular barcoded adaptors spanning alpha/delta and beta/gamma chains. TCRdb independently ran MiXCR on the reads; one entry per CDR3 protein. Among around 35,000 distinct CDR3 sequences listed, approximately 13% were seen once. There are many counts of this clonotype. What it recognizes is unknown. Findings and limits, study-wide: RNA-seq captured clonotypes less deeply and reliably than IR-seq.

Per germline, CDR1 SGHRS and CDR2 YFSETQ. With 3 bases removed from V and 9 bases from J, the gap between germline ends came to 10 bases. The CDR3 has 12 amino acids. The V call is TRBV5-1, the J call TRBJ1-5; perhaps TRBD1 as D (5 bases). This receptor was identified in a donor at least 40 years old with multiple myeloma. Source material: a population of CD138-negative cells sorted from bone marrow. For the CDR3, the DNA is TGCGCCAGCAGCTACGACCAGGGGCCCCAGCATTTT. Translation: CASSYDQGPQHF.